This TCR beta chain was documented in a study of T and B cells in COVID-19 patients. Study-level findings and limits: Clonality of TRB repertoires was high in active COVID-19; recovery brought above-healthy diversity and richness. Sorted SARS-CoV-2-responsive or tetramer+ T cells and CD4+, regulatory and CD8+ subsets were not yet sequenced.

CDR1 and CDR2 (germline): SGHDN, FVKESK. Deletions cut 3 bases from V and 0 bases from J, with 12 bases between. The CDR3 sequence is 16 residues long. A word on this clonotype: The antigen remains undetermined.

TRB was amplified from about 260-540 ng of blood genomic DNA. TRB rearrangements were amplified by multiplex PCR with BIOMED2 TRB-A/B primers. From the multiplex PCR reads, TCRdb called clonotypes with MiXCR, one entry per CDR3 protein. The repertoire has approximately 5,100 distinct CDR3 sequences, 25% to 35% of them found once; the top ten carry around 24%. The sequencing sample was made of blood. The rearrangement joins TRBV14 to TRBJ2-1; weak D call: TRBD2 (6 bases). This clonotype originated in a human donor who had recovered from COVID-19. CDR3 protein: CASSHWAGPSYNEQFF. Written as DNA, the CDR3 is TGTGCCAGCAGCCATTGGGCGGGACCCTCCTACAATGAGCAGTTCTTC.